This T cell receptor (beta chain) emerged from a study of OX40 agonist ivuxolimab in advanced cancers. Study context: Enrolled patients in dose escalation had cancers that were hepatocellular carcinoma, melanoma, renal cell or head and neck cancer. Subjects had a mean age of around 60 years, with a range of about 23 to 85; around 83% were male. Overall study findings and caveats: Certain nonresponders likewise exhibited a low normalized T-cell clonal expansion. Both blood CD4+ and CD8+ T cells showed clonal growth by week 6 at 0.1 to 3.0 mg/kg.

This CDR3 region has 16 residues. Trimming took off 5 bases at V and 9 bases at J, with 20 bases between the two ends. Germline V gives CDR1 MDHEN, CDR2 SYDVKM. Measured with immunoSEQ multiplex PCR; TCRdb has only the in-frame clones, and not every one. The profile covers around 150,000 clones, with around 93% appearing a single time and approximately 0.99% taken by the ten largest. About this clone itself: Its antigen is not identified.

This chain uses TRBV28 with TRBJ1-6; D is possibly TRBD1 (6 bases). The TCR sequence derives from an adult with an advanced solid tumor such as melanoma, head and neck, liver or kidney cancer. Sample: CD4+ or CD8+ T cells sorted from blood, taken in a trial of the OX40 agonist ivuxolimab. For the CDR3, the DNA is TGTGCCAGCAGTCGGAGGGTTGGGGGGGCAGGTTCACCCCTCCACTTT. Protein: CASSRRVGGAGSPLHF.